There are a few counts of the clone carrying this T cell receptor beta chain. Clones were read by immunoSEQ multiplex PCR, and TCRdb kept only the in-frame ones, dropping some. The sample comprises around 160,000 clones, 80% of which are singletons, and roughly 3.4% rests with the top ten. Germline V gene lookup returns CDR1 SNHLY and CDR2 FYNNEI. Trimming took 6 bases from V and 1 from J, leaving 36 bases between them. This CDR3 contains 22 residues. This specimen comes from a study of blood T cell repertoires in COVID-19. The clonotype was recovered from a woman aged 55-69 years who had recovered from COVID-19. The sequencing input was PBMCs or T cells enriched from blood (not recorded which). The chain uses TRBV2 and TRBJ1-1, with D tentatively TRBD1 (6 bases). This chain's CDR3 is CASSLTLWDPGGQGPTNTEAFF. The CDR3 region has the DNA TGTGCCAGCAGCCTCACCCTCTGGGACCCCGGGGGGCAGGGACCTACGAACACTGAAGCTTTCTTT.